The source of this TCR beta chain is a study of T-cell reconstitution after alpha-beta-depleted transplantation in children (dated by TCRdb to 2016 to 2018). At the level of the whole study: The study quantitatively tracked T-cell immune reconstitution after TCRalphabeta/CD19-depleted allogeneic hematopoietic cell transplantation in children using TCR repertoire profiling.

Relative to germline, V is 0 bases shorter and J is 5 bases shorter, with 13 bases between their ends. According to the germline V gene, CDR1 reads MNHEY and CDR2 reads SVGAGI. From the cysteine through the phenylalanine, the CDR3 covers 15 amino acids. Only the CDR3 region is kept as DNA, spanning 45 bases read in frame from base 1. This clonotype has only a few counts. There is no known antigen for this receptor. No much larger clone is present one base from it, and per-base qualities are unavailable. Libraries were prepared through PCR. The sequencer listed for this sample is Illumina HiSeq 2500. To normalize quantification of the TCRbeta repertoire, the TCR libraries were built with molecular barcoding that relied on unique molecular identifiers. TCRdb reprocessed the public reads (quality trimming at Q25 with fastp, clone calling with MiXCR) and kept in-frame beta chains. For every CDR3 protein sequence, its rows merge into one entry that carries the most common genes and DNA. Counted in this sample were hundreds of thousands of distinct CDR3 sequences; 16% of them appeared once. Approximately 1.1% of the sample comes from the top ten.

The specimen was PBMCs from the stem cell graft donor, collected from the stem cell graft. This TCR was sampled from a human donor who donated a stem cell graft to a child with acute myeloid leukemia. The rearrangement combines TRBV6-5 with TRBJ1-1; the D gene lacks a confident call. The nucleotides are TGTGCCAGCAGTTACTCGTTTCTGGGAGGGACTGAAGCTTTCTTT. Its protein reads: CASSYSFLGGTEAFF.